These 24 T cell receptor beta chains were sequenced from one sample in a study of T cell responses to AZD1222 COVID-19 vaccine. Measured with immunoSEQ multiplex PCR; TCRdb has only the in-frame clones, and not every one. Of some 150,000 clones in the sample, about 93% were seen once. Specimen: peripheral blood, collected on day 0 of AZD1222 vaccination. The origin of the receptors is an adult in good health.

J is TRBJ1-5 and V is TRBV13, with D possibly TRBD1 on 6 matching bases. The CDR3 is 13 residues long. V lost 2 bases and J 11 bases, leaving 13 bases between the germline ends. The V gene's germline CDR1 is PRHDT and CDR2 FYEKMQ (reference sequence). The chain's CDR3 is CASSLLRGGTQHF. In DNA, the CDR3 is TGTGCCAGCAGCTTACTCAGGGGTGGGACCCAGCATTTT.

This clone was observed a single time. The chain uses TRBV19 and TRBJ1-2, with D possibly matching TRBD1 (6 bases). The ends were cut back, 7 bases at V and 4 bases at J, with 19 bases in the middle. CDR3 length: 15 amino acids. CDR1 LNHDA and CDR2 SQIVND come from the germline V gene (reference sequence). The DNA for the CDR3 is TGTGCCAGTACCGCACTCTTGGGAGGGGGCTATGGCTACACCTTC. Translated, it gives CASTALLGGGYGYTF.

The rearrangement uses TRBV5-1 and TRBJ2-7, with 11 bases aligning to TRBD1. With V trimmed by 2 bases and J by 2 bases, 6 bases remained unmatched. Germline V lookup: CDR1 SGHRS, CDR2 YFSETQ. The CDR3 totals 16 residues. The CDR3 protein is CASSFGPGQGAYEQYF. The DNA of the CDR3 is TGCGCCAGCAGCTTTGGACCGGGACAGGGGGCCTACGAGCAGTACTTC.

There are a few counts of this clone. The chain links TRBV5-1 to TRBJ2-7, with TRBD2 identical over 7 bases. Germline V lookup: CDR1 SGHRS, CDR2 YFSETQ. The CDR3 sequence is 15 residues long. Trimming removed 1 base from V and 4 bases from J; junction bases left unmatched: 8. In DNA form, the CDR3 reads TGCGCCAGCAGCTTGTGGGCGGGGGACCCGTACGAGCAGTACTTC. It translates to CASSLWAGDPYEQYF.

The count of this clone is one. V usage is TRBV3-1 (or the pseudogene TRBV3-2) and J usage is TRBJ2-1; 9 bases line up with TRBD2. CDR3 size: 16 residues. J lost 2 bases, V lost 1 base, and 3 bases had no gene match. Germline lookup yields CDR1 LGHDT and CDR2 YNNKEL (reference sequence). In DNA, the CDR3 is TGTGCCAGCAGCCAAGTAGCGGGAGCCCCCTACAATGAGCAGTTCTTC. It encodes CASSQVAGAPYNEQFF.

The chain employs TRBV7-2 and TRBJ2-7; D assignment may be TRBD1 or TRBD2 (5 bases each). Germline CDR1 reads SGHTA; CDR2 reads FQGNSA. The CDR3 loop spans 16 amino acids. V was shortened by 5 bases and J by 4 bases, with 21 bases between the two germline ends. The CDR3 DNA reads as TGTGCCAGCAGCCTGACAGAGCAGCGGTTACAGTACGAGCAGTACTTC. Translation: CASSLTEQRLQYEQYF.

The chain is built from TRBV28 and TRBJ2-7; the D call may be TRBD1 or TRBD2 (5 bases each). Germline values: CDR1 MDHEN, CDR2 SYDVKM. Trimming pared 2 bases from V and 3 bases from J, leaving 14 bases between. CDR3 length: 15 amino acids. Written as DNA, the CDR3 is TGTGCCAGCAGTTTACTGGGGGTTAGGGGCTACGAGCAGTACTTC. It translates to CASSLLGVRGYEQYF.

The rearrangement links TRBV3-1 (or the pseudogene TRBV3-2) to TRBJ2-2, with D unclear. Trimming shortened V by 8 bases and J by 5 bases, and 6 bases separated the two germline ends. The CDR3 has 11 amino acids. Germline lookup yields CDR1 LGHDT and CDR2 YNNKEL (reference sequence). The CDR3 here is CASGFTGELFF. CDR3 DNA: TGTGCCAGCGGCTTTACCGGGGAGCTGTTTTTT.

The chain recombines TRBV7-6 with TRBJ1-6; no firm D call. Trimming shortened V by 4 bases and J by 7 bases, and 17 bases separated the two germline ends. The V gene's germline CDR1 is SGHVS and CDR2 FNYEAQ. The CDR3 runs 16 residues. CDR3 in DNA: TGTGCCAGCAGCTCCTTCCCAGTACGGGAGAATTCACCCCTCCACTTT. Residues: CASSSFPVRENSPLHF.

This clone was observed a few times. At the DNA level, this CDR3 is encoded by other sequences in the same sample as well. This chain uses TRBV14 with TRBJ2-1, with D possibly being TRBD1 (7 bases). The ends were cut back, 0 bases at V and 3 bases at J, with 12 bases in the middle. The CDR3 covers 16 residues. Germline V gives CDR1 SGHDN, CDR2 FVKESK. The CDR3 nucleotides are TGTGCCAGCAGCCAAGATCCGGGGGACAGCTACAATGAGCAGTTCTTC. It specifies CASSQDPGDSYNEQFF.

The chain combines TRBV6-6 with TRBJ1-2; D gene uncertain. The CDR3 has 13 amino acids. CDR1 is MNHNY, CDR2 SVGAGI, per germline (reference sequence). Trimming shortened V by 5 bases and J by 4 bases, and 11 bases separated the two germline ends. The CDR3 sequence: CASSTQKGYGYTF. CDR3 in DNA: TGTGCCAGCAGTACCCAGAAGGGCTATGGCTACACCTTC.

V gene TRBV20-1 combines with J gene TRBJ1-2; no reliable D call. CDR1 and CDR2 from the germline V gene are DFQATT and SNEGSKA (reference sequence). The CDR3 runs 13 residues. The germline V and J ends were trimmed by 3 bases and 0 bases, with 8 bases remaining between them. This CDR3 is CSASSQTNYGYTF. The CDR3 bases are TGCAGTGCTAGTTCTCAAACTAACTATGGCTACACCTTC.

This clone occurred once. In nucleotides, the CDR3 is TGTGCCAGCAGCCAAGAGCAGTACAATGAGCAGTTCTTC. This sequence encodes CASSQEQYNEQFF. The chain employs TRBV14 and TRBJ2-1, with D hard to call. Germline V gene sequence: CDR1 SGHDN, CDR2 FVKESK. This CDR3 comprises 13 residues. V shed 0 bases and J shed 4 bases, with 4 bases lying between them.

This clone was counted a single time. Other nucleotide sequences from this sample produce the same CDR3. The chain recombines TRBV12-3 or TRBV12-4 with TRBJ1-1; D uncertain. The CDR3 runs to 13 residues. V shed 2 bases and J shed 1 base, with 5 bases lying between them. The chain's CDR3 is CASSLMGNTEAFF. The CDR3 DNA sequence: TGTGCCAGCAGTTTAATGGGGAACACTGAAGCTTTCTTT.

This clone was detected once. The CDR3 sequence: CASSLFAGGTETQYF. The CDR3 DNA reads TGTGCCAGCAGCTTGTTTGCGGGGGGGACAGAGACCCAGTACTTC. This chain connects TRBV5-4 to TRBJ2-5; 9 bases fit TRBD2. The J segment lost 4 bases and the V segment lost 1 base, leaving 5 bases of the junction unmatched. Germline-derived CDR1 and CDR2 are SGHNT and YYREEE (reference sequence). This CDR3 region has 15 residues.

This sequence joins TRBV21-1 and TRBJ2-7. TRBV21-1 constitutes a pseudogene. The CDR3 is 15 residues long. CDR3 coding DNA: TGTGCCAGCAGCAAATTAGGACTGGGGGTCTACGAGCAGTACTTC. It specifies CASSKLGLGVYEQYF.

V usage is TRBV6-5 and J usage is TRBJ2-1; 10 bases align to TRBD2. After removal of 6 bases from V and 9 bases from J, the junction contained 8 bases not matched to a gene. This CDR3 is built from 14 residues. From germline, CDR1 is MNHEY and CDR2 SVGAGI. This CDR3 reads CASSPGTSALEQFF. The CDR3 DNA reads TGTGCCAGCAGCCCCGGGACTAGCGCTCTTGAGCAGTTCTTC.

V is TRBV7-9 and J is TRBJ2-7; D might be TRBD1 (6 bases). Germline CDR1 SEHNR, CDR2 FQNEAQ (reference sequence). CDR3 length: 14 amino acids. V was cut by 2 bases and J by 3 bases, with 11 bases left in between. CDR3 loop: CASSLTGTHYEQYF. Here the CDR3 DNA reads TGTGCCAGCAGCTTAACCGGGACACACTACGAGCAGTACTTC. Together with reference TRBV7-9 and TRBJ2-7, the CDR3 gives the full variable domain: DTGVSQNPRHKITKRGQNVTFRCDPISEHNRLYWYRQTLGQGPEFLTYFQNEAQLEKSRLLSDRFSAERPKGSFSTLEIQRTEQGDSAMYLCASSLTGTHYEQYFGPGTRLTVT.

V usage is TRBV2 and J usage is TRBJ1-1; maybe TRBD1 (5 bases). CDR3 size: 12 residues. V was cut by 8 bases and J by 5 bases, with 12 bases left in between. Germline assignment: CDR1 SNHLY and CDR2 FYNNEI. CDR3 bases: TGTGCCAGCCTTTGGGACGTGACTGAAGCTTTCTTT. Its protein is CASLWDVTEAFF.

The chain links TRBV5-6 to TRBJ1-1; no reliable D call. Per germline, CDR1 SGHDT and CDR2 YYEEEE. The length of the CDR3 is 15 residues. With 0 bases removed from V and 0 bases from J, the gap between germline ends came to 9 bases. The DNA of the CDR3 is TGTGCCAGCAGCTTGGACCTGAACATGAACACTGAAGCTTTCTTT. The encoded protein is CASSLDLNMNTEAFF.

The chain is built from TRBV7-2 and TRBJ2-1; D is unresolved. Germline V gene data show CDR1 as SGHTA and CDR2 as FQGNSA. Between the trimmed V and J ends, which lost 4 bases and 5 bases, there was a span of 9 bases. This CDR3 region has 13 residues. The CDR3 region has the DNA TGTGCCAGCAGCTCTGGTTTGCACAATGAGCAGTTCTTC. Its translation: CASSSGLHNEQFF.

The chain uses TRBV19 and TRBJ1-5; tentative D call: TRBD1 (5 bases). This CDR3 is built from 15 residues. Germline values: CDR1 LNHDA, CDR2 SQIVND (reference sequence). V dropped 3 bases and J dropped 3 bases, with 12 bases sitting between them. DNA for the CDR3: TGTGCCAGTAGTATGCAGGGCGCGCCCAATCAGCCCCAGCATTTT. Protein product: CASSMQGAPNQPQHF.

This clone was seen only a few times. The DNA for the CDR3 is TGTGCCAGCAGGCCCCCCTTTCGACAGGACACCTACGAGCAGTACTTC. This translates into CASRPPFRQDTYEQYF. The rearrangement uses TRBV7-9 and TRBJ2-7; weak D call: TRBD1 (6 bases). The ends were cut back, 6 bases at V and 2 bases at J, with 20 bases in the middle. The CDR3 runs to 16 residues. In germline, CDR1 is SEHNR, CDR2 FQNEAQ (reference sequence).

V usage is TRBV27 and J usage is TRBJ2-4; 8 nucleotides agree with TRBD1. This CDR3 has 12 amino acids. The germline V gene has CDR1 MNHEY and CDR2 SMNVEV (reference sequence). V trimming: 4 bases; J trimming: 9 bases; junction bases outside the gene matches: 2. CDR3 residues: CASSSTGGIQYF. DNA for the CDR3: TGTGCCAGCAGTTCTACAGGGGGCATTCAGTACTTC.